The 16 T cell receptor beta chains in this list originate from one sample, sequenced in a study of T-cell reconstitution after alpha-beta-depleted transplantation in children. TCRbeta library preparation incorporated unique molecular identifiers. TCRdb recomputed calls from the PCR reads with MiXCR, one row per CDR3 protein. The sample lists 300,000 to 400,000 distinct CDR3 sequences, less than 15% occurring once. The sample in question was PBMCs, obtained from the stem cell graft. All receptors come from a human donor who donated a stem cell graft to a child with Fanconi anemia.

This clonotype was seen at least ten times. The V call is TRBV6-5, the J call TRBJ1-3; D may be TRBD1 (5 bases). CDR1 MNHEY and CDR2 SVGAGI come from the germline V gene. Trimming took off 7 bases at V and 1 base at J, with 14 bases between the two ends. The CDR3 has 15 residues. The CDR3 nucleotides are TGTGCCAGCATCCGGGACCGTACTTCTGGAAACACCATATATTTT. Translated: CASIRDRTSGNTIYF.

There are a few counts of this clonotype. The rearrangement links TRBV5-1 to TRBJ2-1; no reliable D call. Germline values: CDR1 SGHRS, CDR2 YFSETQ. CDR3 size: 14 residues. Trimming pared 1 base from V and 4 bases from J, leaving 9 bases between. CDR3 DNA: TGCGCCAGCAGCTTGCAGTCACAGTACAATGAGCAGTTCTTC. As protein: CASSLQSQYNEQFF.

CDR3 amino acids: CASSQGERGANYGYTF. For the CDR3, the DNA is TGCGCCAGCAGCCAAGGTGAAAGGGGAGCTAACTATGGCTACACCTTC. This chain uses TRBV4-3 with TRBJ1-2, with D perhaps matching TRBD1 (5 bases). Germline V gene data show CDR1 as LGHNA and CDR2 as YSLEER. This CDR3 is 16 amino acids long. V was clipped by 1 base and J by 0 bases, with 12 bases between them.

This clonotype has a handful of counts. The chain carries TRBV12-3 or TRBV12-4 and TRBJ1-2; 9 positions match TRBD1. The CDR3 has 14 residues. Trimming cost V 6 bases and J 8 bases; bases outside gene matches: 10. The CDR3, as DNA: TGTGCCAGCAGCCAGGGACAGGGAAGCGGGGGCTACACCTTC. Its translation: CASSQGQGSGGYTF.

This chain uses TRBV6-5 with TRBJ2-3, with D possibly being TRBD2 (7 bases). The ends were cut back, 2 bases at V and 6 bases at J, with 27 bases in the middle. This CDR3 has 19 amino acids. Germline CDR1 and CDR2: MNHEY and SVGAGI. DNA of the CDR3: TGTGCCAGCAGTTACGGTCGGGGGGCGGGTAGCTTCGCCCGTGATACGCAGTATTTT. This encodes CASSYGRGAGSFARDTQYF.

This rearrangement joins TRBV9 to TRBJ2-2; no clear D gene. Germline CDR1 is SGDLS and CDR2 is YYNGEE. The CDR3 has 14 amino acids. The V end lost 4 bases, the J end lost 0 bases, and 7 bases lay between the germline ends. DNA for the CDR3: TGTGCCAGCAGCCCCCACACGAACACCGGGGAGCTGTTTTTT. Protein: CASSPHTNTGELFF.

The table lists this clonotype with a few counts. In DNA, the CDR3 is TGTGCCAGCAGCGAGGACAGGGAGGACACTGAAGCTTTCTTT. This translates into CASSEDREDTEAFF. The gene calls are TRBV2 and TRBJ1-1, with 8 bases identical to TRBD1. Germline CDR1 and CDR2: SNHLY and FYNNEI. The CDR3 loop spans 14 amino acids. The ends lost 6 bases at V and 3 bases at J; junction bases unmatched: 6.

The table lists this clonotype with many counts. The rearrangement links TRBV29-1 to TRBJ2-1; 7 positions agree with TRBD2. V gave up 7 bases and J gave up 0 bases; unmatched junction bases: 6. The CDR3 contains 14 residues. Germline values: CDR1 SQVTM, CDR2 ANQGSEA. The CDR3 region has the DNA TGCAGCGCCGTGCCTAGCGGCTCCTACAATGAGCAGTTCTTC. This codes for CSAVPSGSYNEQFF.

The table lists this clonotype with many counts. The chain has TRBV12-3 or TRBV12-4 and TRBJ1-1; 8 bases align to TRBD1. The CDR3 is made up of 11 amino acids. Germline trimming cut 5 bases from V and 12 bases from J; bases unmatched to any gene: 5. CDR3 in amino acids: CASSARTGTFF. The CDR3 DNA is TGTGCCAGCAGTGCCCGGACAGGGACTTTCTTT.

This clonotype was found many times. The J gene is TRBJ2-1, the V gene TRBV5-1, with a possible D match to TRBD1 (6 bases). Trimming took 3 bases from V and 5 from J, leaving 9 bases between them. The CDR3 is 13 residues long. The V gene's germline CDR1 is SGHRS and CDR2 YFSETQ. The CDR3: CASSWRTDNEQFF. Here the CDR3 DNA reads TGCGCCAGCAGCTGGCGGACAGACAATGAGCAGTTCTTC.

The DNA of the CDR3 is TGCGCCAGCAGCTCGGGGACTAGCAGGGAGACCCAGTACTTC. Amino acids: CASSSGTSRETQYF. V gene TRBV5-1 combines with J gene TRBJ2-5; 9 nucleotides match TRBD2. V lost 3 bases, J lost 5 bases, and 5 bases stayed unmatched. The CDR3 extends over 14 amino acids. The V gene's germline CDR1 is SGHRS and CDR2 YFSETQ.

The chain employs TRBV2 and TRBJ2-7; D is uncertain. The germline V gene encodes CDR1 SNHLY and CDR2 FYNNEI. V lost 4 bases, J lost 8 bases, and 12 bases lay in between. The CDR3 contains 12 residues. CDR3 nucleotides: TGTGCCAGCAGTGTCGCAGCCAGCCAGCAGTACTTC. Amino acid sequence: CASSVAASQQYF. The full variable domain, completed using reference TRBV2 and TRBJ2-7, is EPEVTQTPSHQVTQMGQEVILRCVPISNHLYFYWYRQILGQKVEFLVSFYNNEISEKSEIFDDQFSVERPDGSNFTLKIRSTKLEDSAMYFCASSVAASQQYFGPGTRLTVT.

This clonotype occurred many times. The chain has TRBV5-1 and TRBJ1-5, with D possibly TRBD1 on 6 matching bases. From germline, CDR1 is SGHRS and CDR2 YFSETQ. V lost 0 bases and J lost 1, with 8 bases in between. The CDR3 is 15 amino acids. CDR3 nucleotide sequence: TGCGCCAGCAGCTTGGATGGGGGCAGCAATCAGCCCCAGCATTTT. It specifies CASSLDGGSNQPQHF.

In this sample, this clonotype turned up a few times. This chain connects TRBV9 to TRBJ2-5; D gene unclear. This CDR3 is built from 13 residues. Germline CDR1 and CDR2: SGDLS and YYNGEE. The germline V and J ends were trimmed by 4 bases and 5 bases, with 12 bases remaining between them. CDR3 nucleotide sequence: TGTGCCAGCAGCCCAGGAATAATGGAGACCCAGTACTTC. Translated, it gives CASSPGIMETQYF.

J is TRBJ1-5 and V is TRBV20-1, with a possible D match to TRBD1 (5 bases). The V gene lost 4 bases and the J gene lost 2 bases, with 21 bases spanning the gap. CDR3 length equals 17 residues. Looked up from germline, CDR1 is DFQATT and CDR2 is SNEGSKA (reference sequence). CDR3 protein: CSATSVLTGQGNQPQHF. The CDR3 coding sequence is TGCAGTGCTACTAGCGTTTTAACGGGGCAAGGCAATCAGCCCCAGCATTTT.

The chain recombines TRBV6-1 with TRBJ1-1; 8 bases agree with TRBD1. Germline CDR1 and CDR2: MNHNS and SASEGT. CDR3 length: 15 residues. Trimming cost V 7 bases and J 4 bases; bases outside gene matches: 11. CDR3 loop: CASTPSQGAFTEAFF. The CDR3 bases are TGTGCCAGCACCCCCTCCCAGGGGGCTTTCACTGAAGCTTTCTTT.